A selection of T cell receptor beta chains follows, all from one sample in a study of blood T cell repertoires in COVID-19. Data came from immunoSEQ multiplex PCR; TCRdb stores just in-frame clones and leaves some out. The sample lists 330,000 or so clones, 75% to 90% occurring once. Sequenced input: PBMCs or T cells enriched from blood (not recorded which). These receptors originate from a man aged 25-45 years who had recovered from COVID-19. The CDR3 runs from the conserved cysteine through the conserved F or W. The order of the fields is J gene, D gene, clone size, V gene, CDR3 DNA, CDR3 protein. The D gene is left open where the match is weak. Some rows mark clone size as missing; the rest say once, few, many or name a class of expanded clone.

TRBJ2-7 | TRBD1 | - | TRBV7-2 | TGTGCCAGCAGCGGGGACAGGGGGTTGAAGCAGTACTTC | CASSGDRGLKQYF
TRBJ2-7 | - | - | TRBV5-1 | TGCGCCAGCAGCTTGGATGGTGGGCGGGTCTACGAGCAGTACTTC | CASSLDGGRVYEQYF
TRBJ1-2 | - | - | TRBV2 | TGTGCCAGCAGTAAAGAGGGGTACTATGGCTACACCTTC | CASSKEGYYGYTF
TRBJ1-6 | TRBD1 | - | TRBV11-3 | TGTGCCAGCAGCGTGCCCGGGACAGGGGCCTATAATTCACCCCTCCACTTT | CASSVPGTGAYNSPLHF
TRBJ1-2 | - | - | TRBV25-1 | TGTGCCAGCAGCTCAGGATCCACAACCTTCTATGGCTACACCTTC | CASSSGSTTFYGYTF
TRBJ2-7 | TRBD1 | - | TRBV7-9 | TGTGCCAGCAGCTCCGGGACAGCTCCCTACGAGCAGTACTTC | CASSSGTAPYEQYF
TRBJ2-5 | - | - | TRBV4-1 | TGCGCCAGCAGCCAAGGAGCAGGAGGGGAGACCCAGTACTTC | CASSQGAGGETQYF
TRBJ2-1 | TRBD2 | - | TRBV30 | TGTGCCTGGAGGCCACTAGCGGGGCTCTACAATGAGCAGTTCTTC | CAWRPLAGLYNEQFF
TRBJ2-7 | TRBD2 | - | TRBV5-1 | TGCGCCAGCAGCTTTGCGGGGGACCTCTACGAGCAGTACTTC | CASSFAGDLYEQYF
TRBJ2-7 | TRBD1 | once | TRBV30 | TGTGCCGGATCAGGACAGGGACTCGAGCAGTACTTC | CAGSGQGLEQYF
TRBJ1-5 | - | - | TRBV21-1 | TGTGCCAGCACCGAGTTGGGACAGAGCAATCAGCCCCAGCATTTT | CASTELGQSNQPQHF